The rows below give T cell receptor beta chains drawn from one sample of a study of T cells expressing NK-cell markers. Using the 5' RACE reads, TCRdb records one entry per CDR3 protein without DNA. This sample lists more than 400,000 distinct CDR3 sequences; its ten largest clones have 6% to 9.5%. The sequenced material came from blood T cells: a sorted CD56 or NKG2C T cell subset, CD4+ or CD8+ T cells, or bulk PBMC T cells (not recorded which). Receptors originate from a woman between 18 and 75 years old in good health. Both conserved end residues are part of each CDR3.

j_gene,v_gene,CDR3aa
TRBJ2-5,TRBV13,CASSLGIQGSETQYF
TRBJ2-2,TRBV7-9,CASSPTGVGGELFF
TRBJ2-3,TRBV3-1,CASSQARGTSTDTQHF
TRBJ2-2,TRBV14,CASSQMSGELFF
TRBJ2-1,TRBV4-3,CASSQAPTSDQGVGQFF
TRBJ2-1,TRBV5-1,CASSLVAVAYNEQFF
TRBJ1-2,TRBV12-3/TRBV12-4,CASWSQPDSLYGYTF
TRBJ2-3,TRBV7-7,CASSAGTSATQYF
TRBJ1-4,TRBV7-2,CASSYRDRGREKLFF
TRBJ2-1,TRBV20-1,CSALGLATYNEQFF
TRBJ2-5,TRBV30,CAWSVLAGALWETQYF
TRBJ2-7,TRBV5-1,CASKGAAEQYF
TRBJ2-3,TRBV5-6,CASSVDLITDTQYF
TRBJ1-2,TRBV4-3,CASSQDLDNYGYTF
TRBJ2-1,TRBV4-3,CASRLAGGSYNEQFF
TRBJ1-1,TRBV4-3,CASSQDRWVNTEAFF
TRBJ2-7,TRBV7-9,CASSLGGGAYEQYF
TRBJ1-4,TRBV11-2,CASSPRRHVNEKLFF
TRBJ1-2,TRBV20-1,CSAGGSGPLHYGYTF
TRBJ2-7,TRBV20-1,CSAQWGLAGGGEQYF
TRBJ2-7,TRBV4-2,CASSHGGLAGPSSYEQYF
TRBJ2-3,TRBV7-2,CASIGRLAGENTQYF
TRBJ2-5,TRBV9,CASSVGGGTAQETQYF
TRBJ2-4,TRBV12-3/TRBV12-4,CASSFGLAGEYIQYF
TRBJ2-7,TRBV11-2,CASSLGWGLFSYEQYF
TRBJ2-1,TRBV12-3/TRBV12-4,CASTHLDRYNEQFF
TRBJ1-2,TRBV11-2,CASSLDGAGWDGYTF
TRBJ2-1,TRBV4-3,CASSQAQTGGYEQFF